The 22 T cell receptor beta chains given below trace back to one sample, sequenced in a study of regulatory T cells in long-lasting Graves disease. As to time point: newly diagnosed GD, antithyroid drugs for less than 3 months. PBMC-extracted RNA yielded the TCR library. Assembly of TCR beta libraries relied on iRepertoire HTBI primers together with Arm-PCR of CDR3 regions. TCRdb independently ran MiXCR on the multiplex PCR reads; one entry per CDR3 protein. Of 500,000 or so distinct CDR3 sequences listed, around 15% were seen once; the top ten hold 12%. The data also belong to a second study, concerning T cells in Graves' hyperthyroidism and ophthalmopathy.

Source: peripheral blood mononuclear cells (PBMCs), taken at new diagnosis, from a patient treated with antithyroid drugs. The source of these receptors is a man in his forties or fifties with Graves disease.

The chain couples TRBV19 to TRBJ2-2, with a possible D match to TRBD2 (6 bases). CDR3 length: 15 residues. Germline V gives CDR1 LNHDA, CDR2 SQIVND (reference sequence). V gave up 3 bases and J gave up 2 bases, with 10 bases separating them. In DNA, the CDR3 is TGTGCCAGTAGTATCGAGGGAGGAAACACCGGGGAGCTGTTTTTT. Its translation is CASSIEGGNTGELFF.

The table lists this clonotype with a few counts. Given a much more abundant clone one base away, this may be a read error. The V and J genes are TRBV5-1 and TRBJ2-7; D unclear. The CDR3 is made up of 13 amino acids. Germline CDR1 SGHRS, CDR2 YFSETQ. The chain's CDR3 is CTSSTRSSYEQYF. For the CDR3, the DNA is TGCACCAGCAGCACCCGGAGCTCCTACGAGCAGTACTTC.

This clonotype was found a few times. CDR3 nucleotides: TGCAGTGCACTCGGACTAGCGGGTAAGGATGAGCAGTTCTTC. Translation: CSALGLAGKDEQFF. The V call is TRBV20-1, the J call TRBJ2-1; TRBD2 matches at 11 bases. The J segment lost 8 bases and the V segment lost 6 bases, leaving 9 bases of the junction unmatched. CDR3 length: 14 amino acids. Germline loops: CDR1 DFQATT, CDR2 SNEGSKA (reference sequence).

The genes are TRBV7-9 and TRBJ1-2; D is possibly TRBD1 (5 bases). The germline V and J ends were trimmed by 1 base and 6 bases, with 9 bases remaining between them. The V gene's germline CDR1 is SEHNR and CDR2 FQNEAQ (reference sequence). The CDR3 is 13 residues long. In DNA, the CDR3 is TGTGCCAGCAGCTTAGTAGGGGCGGATGGCTACACCTTC. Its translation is CASSLVGADGYTF.

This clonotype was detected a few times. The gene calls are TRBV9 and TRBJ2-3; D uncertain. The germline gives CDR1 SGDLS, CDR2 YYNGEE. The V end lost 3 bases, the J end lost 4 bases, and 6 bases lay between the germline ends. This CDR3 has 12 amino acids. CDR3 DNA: TGTGCCAGCAGCGGGAGCGCAGATACGCAGTATTTT. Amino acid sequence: CASSGSADTQYF.

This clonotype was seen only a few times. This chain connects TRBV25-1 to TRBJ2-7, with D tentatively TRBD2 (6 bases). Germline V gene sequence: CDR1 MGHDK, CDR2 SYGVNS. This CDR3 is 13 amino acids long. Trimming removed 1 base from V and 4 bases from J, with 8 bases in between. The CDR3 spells CASSEWEEYEQYF. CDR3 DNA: TGTGCCAGCAGTGAATGGGAGGAGTACGAGCAGTACTTC.

As DNA, the CDR3 is TGTGCCAGCAGCCAAGATTGGGTAAGGTACTTC. This gives the protein CASSQDWVRYF. The chain couples TRBV3-1 to TRBJ2-7; D not resolved. The V gene lost 0 bases and the J gene lost 12 bases, with 9 bases spanning the gap. CDR1 is LGHDT, CDR2 YNNKEL, per germline (reference sequence). The CDR3 covers 11 residues.

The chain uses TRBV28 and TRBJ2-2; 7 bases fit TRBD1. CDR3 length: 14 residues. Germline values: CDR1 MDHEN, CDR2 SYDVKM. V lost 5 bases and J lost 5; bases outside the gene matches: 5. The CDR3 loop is CASSRQGVTGELFF. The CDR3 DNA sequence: TGTGCCAGCAGTAGACAGGGAGTAACCGGGGAGCTGTTTTTT.

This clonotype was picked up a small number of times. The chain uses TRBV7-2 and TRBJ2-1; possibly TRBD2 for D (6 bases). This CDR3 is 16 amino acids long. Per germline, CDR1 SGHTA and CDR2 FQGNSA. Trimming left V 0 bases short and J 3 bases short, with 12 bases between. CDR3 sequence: CASSLASSGFYNEQFF. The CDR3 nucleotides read TGTGCCAGCAGCTTAGCATCGAGCGGGTTCTACAATGAGCAGTTCTTC.

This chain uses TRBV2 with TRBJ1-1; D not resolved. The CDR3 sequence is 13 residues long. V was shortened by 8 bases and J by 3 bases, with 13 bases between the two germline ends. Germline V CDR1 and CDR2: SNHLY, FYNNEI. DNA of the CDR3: TGTGCCAGCGCGCTGGGGAGCTACACTGAAGCTTTCTTT. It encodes CASALGSYTEAFF.

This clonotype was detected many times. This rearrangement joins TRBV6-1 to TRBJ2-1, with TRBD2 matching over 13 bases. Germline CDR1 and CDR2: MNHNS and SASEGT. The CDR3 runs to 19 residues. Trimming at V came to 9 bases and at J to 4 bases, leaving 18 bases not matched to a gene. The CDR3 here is CARIPGLAGPPGFYNEQFF. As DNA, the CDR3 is TGTGCCAGGATCCCGGGACTAGCGGGACCGCCGGGGTTTTACAATGAGCAGTTCTTC.

The CDR3 loop reads CASSDTGTGVDTQYF. CDR3 nucleotide sequence: TGTGCCAGCAGTGATACCGGGACAGGGGTAGATACGCAGTATTTT. The J gene is TRBJ2-3, the V gene TRBV27, with TRBD1 matching over 10 bases. The junction had 7 bases not matched to a gene; V was cut back by 5 bases and J by 5 bases. Per the germline V gene, CDR1 is MNHEY and CDR2 is SMNVEV (reference sequence). CDR3 length: 15 amino acids.

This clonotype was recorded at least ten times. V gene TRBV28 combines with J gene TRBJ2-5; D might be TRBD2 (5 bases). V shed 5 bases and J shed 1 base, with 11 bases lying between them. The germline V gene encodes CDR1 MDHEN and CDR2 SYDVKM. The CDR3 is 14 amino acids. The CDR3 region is CASSPSGSQETQYF. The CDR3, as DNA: TGTGCCAGCAGTCCCAGCGGCTCCCAAGAGACCCAGTACTTC.

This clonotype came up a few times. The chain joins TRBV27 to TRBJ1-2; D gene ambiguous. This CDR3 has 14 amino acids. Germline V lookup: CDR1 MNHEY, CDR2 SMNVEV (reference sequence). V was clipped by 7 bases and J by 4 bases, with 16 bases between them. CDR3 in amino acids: CASKVVGSGYGYTF. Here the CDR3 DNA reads TGTGCCAGCAAGGTCGTCGGCAGTGGCTATGGCTACACCTTC.

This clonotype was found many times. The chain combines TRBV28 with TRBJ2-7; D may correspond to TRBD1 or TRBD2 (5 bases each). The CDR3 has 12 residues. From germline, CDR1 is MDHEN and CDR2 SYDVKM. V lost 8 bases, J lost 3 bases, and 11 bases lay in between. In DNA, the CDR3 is TGTGCCAGCTACGGGACCGACTACGAGCAGTACTTC. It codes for CASYGTDYEQYF.

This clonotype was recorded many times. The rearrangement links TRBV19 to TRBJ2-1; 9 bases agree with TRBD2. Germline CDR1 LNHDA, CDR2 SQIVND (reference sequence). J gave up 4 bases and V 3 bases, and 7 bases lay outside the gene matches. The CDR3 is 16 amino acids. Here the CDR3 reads CASSMSAGGLYNEQFF. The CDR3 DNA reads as TGTGCCAGTAGTATGTCGGCGGGAGGGCTATACAATGAGCAGTTCTTC. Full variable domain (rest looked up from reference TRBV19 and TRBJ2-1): DGGITQSPKYLFRKEGQNVTLSCEQNLNHDAMYWYRQDPGQGLRLIYYSQIVNDFQKGDIAEGYSVSREKKESFPLTVTSAQKNPTAFYLCASSMSAGGLYNEQFFGPGTRLTVL.

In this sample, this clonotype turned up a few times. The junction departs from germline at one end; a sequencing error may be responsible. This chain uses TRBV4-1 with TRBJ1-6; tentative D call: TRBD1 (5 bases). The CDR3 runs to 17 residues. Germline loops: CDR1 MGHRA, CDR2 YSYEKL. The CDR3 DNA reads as TGCGCCAGCAGCAAAGAGCGGGGGAGCTCCTATAATTCACCCCTCCACTTT. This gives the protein CASSKERGSSYNSPLHF.

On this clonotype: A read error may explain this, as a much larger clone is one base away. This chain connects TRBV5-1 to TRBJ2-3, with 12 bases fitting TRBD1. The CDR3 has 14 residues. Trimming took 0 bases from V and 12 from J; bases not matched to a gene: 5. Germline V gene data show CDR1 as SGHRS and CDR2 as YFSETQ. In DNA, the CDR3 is TGCGCCAGCAGCTTGGAGGGACAGGGGGCCCACCAGTATTTT. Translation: CASSLEGQGAHQYF.

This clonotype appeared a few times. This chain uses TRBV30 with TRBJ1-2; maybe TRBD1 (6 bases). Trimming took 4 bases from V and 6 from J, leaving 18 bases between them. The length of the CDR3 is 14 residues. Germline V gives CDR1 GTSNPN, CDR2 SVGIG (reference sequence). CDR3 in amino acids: CAWTSLRGGDGYTF. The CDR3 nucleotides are TGTGCCTGGACATCCCTCAGGGGAGGTGATGGCTACACCTTC.

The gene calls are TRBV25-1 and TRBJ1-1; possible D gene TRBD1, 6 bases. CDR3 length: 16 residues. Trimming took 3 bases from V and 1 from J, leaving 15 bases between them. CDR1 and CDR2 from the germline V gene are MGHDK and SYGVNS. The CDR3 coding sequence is TGTGCCAGCAGTGAGGCAGGACAGAGAGGGAACACTGAAGCTTTCTTT. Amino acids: CASSEAGQRGNTEAFF.

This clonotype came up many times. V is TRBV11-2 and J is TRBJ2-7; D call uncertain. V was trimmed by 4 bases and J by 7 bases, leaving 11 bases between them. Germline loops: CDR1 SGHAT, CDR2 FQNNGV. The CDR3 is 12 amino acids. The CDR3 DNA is TGTGCCAGCAGCTCGGGCCGGATTGAGCAGTACTTC. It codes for CASSSGRIEQYF. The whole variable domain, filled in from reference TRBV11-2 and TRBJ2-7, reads EAGVAQSPRYKIIEKRQSVAFWCNPISGHATLYWYQQILGQGPKLLIQFQNNGVVDDSQLPKDRFSAERLKGVDSTLKIQPAKLEDSAVYLCASSSGRIEQYFGPGTRLTVT.

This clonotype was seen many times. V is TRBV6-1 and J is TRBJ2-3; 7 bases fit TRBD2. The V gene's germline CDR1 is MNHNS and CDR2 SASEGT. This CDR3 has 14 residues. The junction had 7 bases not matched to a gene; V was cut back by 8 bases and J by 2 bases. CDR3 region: CASGTRLATDTQYF. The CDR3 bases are TGTGCCAGCGGGACTCGACTAGCCACAGATACGCAGTATTTT.